The clone carrying this T cell receptor beta chain occurred a few times. The method was immunoSEQ multiplex PCR; TCRdb's version includes in-frame clones alone and lacks a portion of them. The table records approximately 320,000 clones, roughly 85% of them present only once. This sample is drawn from a study of blood T cell repertoires in COVID-19. Study background: Collection of acute and convalescent COVID-19 samples took place in the United States, Italy and Spain. T cells, B-cell-depleted T cells, or PBMCs provided the cDNA or gDNA that served as material.

The V gene end was trimmed by 4 bases and the J gene end by 8 bases; junction bases not matched to a gene: 5. This CDR3 contains 11 residues. Germline lookup yields CDR1 GTSNPN and CDR2 SVGIG (reference sequence). The rearrangement joins TRBV30 to TRBJ2-7; 7 nucleotides line up with TRBD1. The clonotype comes from a human donor in a cohort sampled during active COVID-19. The sample taken for sequencing was peripheral blood. CDR3 coding DNA: TGTGCCTGGAACGACAGGGTGCAGCAGTACTTC. It specifies CAWNDRVQQYF.